This TCR beta chain stems from a study of cytomegalovirus exposure and HLA in healthy donors (dated by TCRdb to about 2017). For context, the study as a whole: An earlier analysis of more than 550 of the donors reported approximately 260 Gb of sequence data and 117 million unique TCR beta sequences obtained from around 180 million T cells. Rather than using new phenotypic data, the later analysis identified candidate immune exposures from TCR beta sequences and from how often those sequences occurred across donors. Donor age, sex, ethnicity and CMV serostatus were compiled alongside the repertoire data. All discovery cohort repertoires had been generated using a single sequencing platform. An early release that covered fewer than 750 HLA-typed donors contained approximately 300 gigabases of sequencing data and roughly 84 million unique TCR sequences. Both class I and class II loci were covered by HLA typing, at four-digit resolution. A later genetic analysis took genome-wide SNP genotypes for about three fifths of the roughly 670 donors and used that subset as a discovery cohort. Roughly 5 DR-DQ haplotypes were handled as single units for association and clustering, since linkage in the cohort was strong. To predict cytomegalovirus infection status, the study combined high-throughput TCR immunosequencing, statistical association of individual TCRs with disease status, and machine learning. In addition to the first cohort of roughly 700 subjects, a separate validation cohort of approximately 110 different subjects was used. Among the roughly 430 genotyped donors, more than 70% belonged to the genetic ancestry cluster associated with self-reported Caucasian donors. The number of typed donors differed by locus: 629-630 for A, B, C, DRB1 and DQB1; 522 for DQA1; fewer than 610 for DPA1; and around 490 for DPB1. To decide whether each TCR beta V gene segment behaved as functional or pseudogenic, an earlier analysis of some 600 of the donors relied on high-throughput TCR beta sequencing. The study profiled the T cell repertoires of about 640 subjects by immunosequencing and related them to cytomegalovirus serostatus. To study patterns of TCR occurrence, a later analysis re-analyzed previously published TCR beta repertoires from hundreds of donors and added high-resolution HLA genotyping. The study aimed to test whether signatures of past pathogen exposure could be identified by cataloging public T cell receptors. Across approximately 420 genotyped donors of the cohort, an average of roughly 250,000 unique TCR beta nucleotide sequences per donor were sequenced, and 15% to 20% of those sequences were non-productive. General study outcomes and caveats: Sequencing depth was assumed to be roughly uniform across donors in the presence/absence analyses, though that assumption may not hold. A later genetic analysis reported fewer N-insertions in productive TCRs among donors in an Asian-associated ancestry cluster than the 666-donor mean. Three of the identified cytomegalovirus-associated TCR beta chains were confirmed in vitro to be specific for cytomegalovirus antigens. Because HLA typing was missing for some donors at each locus, association tests included only the typed subset. In an earlier analysis of roughly 500 of the donors, most TCR beta V segments appeared in productive rearrangements about 87% or about 30% of the time, broadly matching IMGT annotations. In this cohort, only TCR beta chains were sequenced, and detectable features were limited by the absence of alpha or paired-chain data. At a false discovery rate of 0.05, a later analysis linked about 17,000 TCR beta sequences to specific HLA alleles. In a later analysis, the rate of TCR association differed among HLA loci, with DRB1 alleles having the most associated TCRs and HLA-C alleles having the fewest. The earlier analysis of fewer than 750 of the donors excluded fewer than 20 rarely observed V segments, including chromosome 9 orphons, because counts were too low. Correlated functional status among segregating V segments might reflect linkage disequilibrium, but an unknown experimental factor could not be ruled out. In a later analysis, several top co-occurrence clusters were reported to appear linked to parvovirus B19, influenza, CMV and Epstein-Barr virus. It was suggested by the authors that the approach could potentially be generalized to other disease states and immunological phenotypes. A group of highly shared sequence variants was considered likely to be a technical artifact of the sequencing pipeline. Assigning TCR associations to individual alleles was difficult when HLA alleles, especially DR and DQ, strongly co-occurred. In the study, 164 TCR beta chains were listed as associated with cytomegalovirus. Compared with equally common non-associated chains, HLA-associated TCR beta chains in a later analysis were more clonally expanded and had lower generation probabilities. The only immune exposure information available for the cohort was CMV serostatus. In a later genetic analysis, a missense DCLRE1C variant was associated with V-gene and J-gene trimming of TCR beta chains, and the association was replicated in an independent cohort. The classifier was reported to diagnose cytomegalovirus status with high specificity and sensitivity in both the original cohort and the validation cohort. A later analysis found that most CMV-associated TCR beta chains appeared HLA-restricted, with HLA associations seemingly driven largely by CMV exposure. A further reported finding was that TCR beta sequences accurately predicted the HLA-A and HLA-B alleles for most subjects in the first cohort. While some public TCRs were present in many individuals, most TCR sequences turned up only very rarely across donors.

Receptor amplification or capture employed the immunoSEQ multiplex PCR assay. For the multiplex PCR, a mixture combining 60 forward primers for TCR Vbeta segments and 13 reverse primers for TCR Jbeta segments was used. A multiplex PCR assay on genomic DNA amplified the CDR3 region of rearranged TCR beta genes. The amplified TCR beta libraries were sequenced on the Illumina HiSeq System as 87-base-pair reads. As for the original processing: In a later analysis, some 80 million unique TCR beta chains were counted across the 666 repertoires, and roughly 10 million of these chains were shared by at least two donors. Raw reads were error-corrected and collapsed into unique sequences with a nearest-neighbor algorithm that merged closely related sequences to remove PCR and sequencing errors. Alignment of CDR3 sequences to IMGT reference sequences was used to assign V, D and J gene segments. Each retained sequence needed at least a six-nucleotide match to both a V gene segment and a J gene segment. Rearrangements were classified as productive when the CDR3 lacked stop codons and remained in frame with V and J, and all other rearrangements were classified as non-productive. CDR3 was defined according to IMGT convention as the region running from the second conserved V-encoded cysteine to the conserved J-encoded phenylalanine. In an earlier analysis of more than 550 of the donors, sequences lacking an unambiguous match to a single V gene segment were excluded. In an earlier analysis of 450 to 750 of the donors, a V segment was called functional when productive rearrangements were above 56.7%, and segregating when the standard deviation between donors exceeded 5%. To diagnose cytomegalovirus status from the catalog of TCR beta chain sequences, a statistical classification framework was built. A later analysis assigned V and J genes by comparing TCR nucleotide sequences with IMGT/GENE-DB human TR gene sequences. The TCRdist pipeline was used in a later analysis to assign CDR3 sequences and most-parsimonious VDJ recombination scenarios. In a later analysis, each TCR beta chain was defined by its CDR3 amino acid sequence together with its V-gene family, and reads lacking a unique V-gene family were excluded. In a later analysis, 500 to 650 highly shared, low-generation-probability nucleotide sequences were removed to address suspected cross-contamination and a sequencing artifact. In a later analysis, a clonal expansion index was calculated for each public chain from normalized within-repertoire ranks of inferred template counts. Generation probabilities in a later analysis came from a VDJ recombination model fitted to out-of-frame rearrangements, and those results were checked against IGoR. In a later analysis, hypergeometric tests were used to score TCR-TCR, TCR-HLA and TCR-CMV co-occurrence, with a repertoire-size bias correction applied to TCR pairs. To estimate false discovery rates, a later analysis permuted the HLA or CMV assignments 20 times. A later analysis grouped co-occurring TCRs with DBSCAN, adding TCRdist sequence similarity when clustering within HLA-allele-positive subsets. For co-occurrence clustering, repertoires with fewer than 30,000 or more than 120,000 public chains were excluded, along with four or five repertoires with anomalous nucleotide sharing. Imported from immuneACCESS, the table was reduced by TCRdb to in-frame sequences with V and J called. These copies leave out some clones; in studies compared against another copy, an unresolved V gene accounts for under half, and the cause of the remainder is not known. V and J calls plus clone size are reproduced from that table; the DNA served to infer D and trimming. The sample table shows 120,000 to 150,000 clones, and roughly 75% are seen once. In total, the top ten clones hold 3% to 3.5% of the sample.

The cohort consisted of 666 healthy bone marrow donors. At the time of sampling, all cohort members were nominally healthy, though unrecorded immune exposures were likely present. The donor was CMV seronegative and was included in the group of a few hundred seronegative cohort members. Each donor provided a peripheral blood sample, and peripheral blood mononuclear cells were used for TCR beta sequencing. The Qiagen DNeasy Blood Extraction Kit was used to extract genomic DNA from the blood cell samples. With regard to this clone: Its antigen specificity is not known. No base quality information exists; no much larger clone differs at one position.

The specimen was PBMCs. The clonotype was recovered from a man between 40 and 49 years old in good health and CMV-seronegative.

In nucleotide form, the sequence is TGCGCCAGCAGCATGGGACACGTCTATAATTCACCCCTCCACTTT. Its translation is CASSMGHVYNSPLHF. The sequence joins TRBV5-1 to TRBJ1-6; a weak D assignment points to TRBD1 (6 bases agree). Per the germline V gene, SGHRS is the CDR1 and YFSETQ is the CDR2. V is pared back by 4 bases and J by 3 bases, with 11 bases lying between the germline termini. Including cysteine and phenylalanine, the CDR3 has 15 amino acids. Only the CDR3 DNA is retained, 45 bases long and in frame from the first base.